A selection of T cell receptor beta chains follows, all from one sample in a study of T cells in Graves' hyperthyroidism and ophthalmopathy. Via MiXCR, TCRdb re-called the multiplex PCR reads, giving one row per CDR3 protein. Among some 320,000 distinct CDR3 sequences listed, around 15% were seen once. The sample consisted of blood. The origin of the receptors is a woman between 40 and 55 years old with Graves' ophthalmopathy. Each CDR3 is given with its conserved first and last residue. D genes are given only for firm matches. Not all rows give a size; the values are once, few, many and, for expanded clones, a class.

>TRBJ2-6|TRBD1|NA|TRBV6-1
CASSYQGAGGANVLTF
TGTGCCAGCAGTTATCAGGGGGCAGGTGGGGCCAACGTCCTGACTTTC
>TRBJ1-5|NA|many|TRBV6-1
CATTGQGVEPQHF
TGTGCCACTACAGGACAAGGTGTAGAGCCCCAGCATTTT
>TRBJ1-5|NA|many|TRBV20-1
CSASGVDDYQPQHF
TGCAGTGCTAGTGGGGTCGACGATTATCAGCCCCAGCATTTT
>TRBJ2-1|TRBD2|many|TRBV15
CATSRPLASGGSPEQFF
TGTGCCACCAGCAGACCGCTTGCTAGCGGGGGGTCACCTGAGCAGTTCTTC
>TRBJ2-1|NA|many|TRBV5-1
CASSLGHRYASVGNEQFF
TGCGCCAGCAGCTTGGGCCACAGATACGCCTCTGTGGGCAATGAGCAGTTCTTC
>TRBJ2-1|TRBD1|many|TRBV6-2/TRBV6-3
CASRQPGQGNEQFF
TGTGCCAGCAGACAACCGGGACAGGGGAATGAGCAGTTCTTC
>TRBJ2-1|NA|many|TRBV27
CASNLGPNYNEQFF
TGTGCCAGCAACCTGGGCCCAAATTACAATGAGCAGTTCTTC
>TRBJ2-7|NA|few|TRBV18
CASSNLIYEQYF
TGTGCCAGCTCCAACTTAATCTACGAGCAGTACTTC
>TRBJ1-5|NA|NA|TRBV7-9
CASSPWLGVSNQPQHF
TGTGCCAGCAGCCCCTGGCTTGGAGTTAGCAATCAGCCCCAGCATTTT
>TRBJ2-5|TRBD2|NA|TRBV28
CASSLAGGPVETQCF
TGTGCCAGCAGTTTGGCGGGAGGGCCGGTAGAGACCCAGTGCTTC
>TRBJ1-5|NA|NA|TRBV3-1
CASSQDGAVNQPQHF
TGTGCCAGCAGCCAAGATGGGGCAGTAAATCAGCCCCAGCATTTT
>TRBJ2-1|NA|many|TRBV25-1
CASSEWGQISYNEQFF
TGTGCCAGCAGTGAATGGGGCCAAATCTCCTACAATGAGCAGTTCTTC
>TRBJ2-3|NA|NA|TRBV5-4
CASSWRGWEADTQYF
TGTGCCAGCAGCTGGCGGGGTTGGGAGGCAGATACGCAGTATTTT
>TRBJ2-2|NA|many|TRBV5-6
CASRNRVTGTGELFF
TGTGCCAGCAGGAACAGGGTGACGGGCACCGGGGAGCTGTTTTTT
>TRBJ2-3|NA|many|TRBV7-9
CASTPTGTQRHTQYF
TGTGCCAGCACCCCAACAGGGACCCAAAGACATACGCAGTATTTT
>TRBJ2-7|TRBD2|once|TRBV5-4
CASSLTKPLTSGPGSSYEQYF
TGTGCCAGCAGCTTGACAAAACCTTTGACTAGCGGGCCTGGTAGCTCCTACGAGCAGTACTTC
>TRBJ2-1|TRBD2|many|TRBV7-2
CASSLTGTSANNEQFF
TGTGCCAGCAGCTTAACCGGGACTAGCGCCAACAATGAGCAGTTCTTC
>TRBJ2-5|NA|few|TRBV20-1
CSARGRASEETQYF
TGCAGTGCTAGAGGCCGTGCTAGCGAGGAGACCCAGTACTTC
>TRBJ2-6|NA|many|TRBV27
CASSLGTGANVLTF
TGTGCCAGCAGTTTAGGGACTGGGGCCAACGTCCTGACTTTC
>TRBJ1-1|NA|NA|TRBV3-1
CASSAPSAIHTEAFF
TGCGCCAGCAGTGCCCCATCGGCCATACACACTGAAGCTTTCTTT
>TRBJ2-5|TRBD2|many|TRBV3-1
CASSFPRGGGQETQYF
TGTGCCAGCAGCTTTCCGCGGGGGGGAGGGCAAGAGACCCAGTACTTC
>TRBJ2-4|NA|NA|TRBV24-1
CATSEGGGGRNIQYF
TGTGCCACCAGTGAGGGCGGAGGAGGTAGAAACATTCAGTACTTC
>TRBJ1-2|NA|many|TRBV3-1
CASSRQAGNYGYTF
TGTGCCAGCAGCCGCCAGGCCGGTAACTATGGCTACACCTTC
>TRBJ2-5|NA|many|TRBV19
CASRIHTEETQYF
TGTGCCAGTAGGATTCATACAGAAGAGACCCAGTACTTC
>TRBJ2-2|NA|NA|TRBV4-1
CASSQVFAGGWTGELFF
TGCGCCAGCAGCCAGGTTTTTGCCGGGGGTTGGACCGGGGAGCTGTTTTTT
>TRBJ1-2|NA|many|TRBV5-1
CASSLDGSELVRYTF
TGCGCCAGCAGCTTGGACGGGTCAGAACTCGTCCGCTACACCTTC
>TRBJ2-1|NA|many|TRBV2
CASHRVSSYNEQFF
TGTGCCAGCCACAGGGTGAGCTCCTACAATGAGCAGTTCTTC
>TRBJ2-1|NA|many|TRBV2
CASRPNLDNEQFF
TGTGCCAGCAGACCGAACCTGGACAATGAGCAGTTCTTC
>TRBJ1-6|NA|few|TRBV4-1
CASSQDPGGGSPLHF
TGCGCCAGCAGCCAAGATCCGGGAGGAGGATCACCCCTCCACTTT
>TRBJ2-7|NA|many|TRBV2
CAWGDFGSYEQYF
TGTGCATGGGGGGATTTTGGCTCCTACGAGCAGTACTTC
>TRBJ1-5|NA|many|TRBV28
CASSWGNQPQHF
TGTGCCAGCAGTTGGGGGAATCAGCCCCAGCATTTT
>TRBJ1-5|NA|many|TRBV20-1
CSGRRDRNQPQHF
TGCAGTGGACGGAGGGATAGGAATCAGCCCCAGCATTTT
>TRBJ1-1|NA|many|TRBV6-1
CASSTDRQAFF
TGTGCCAGCAGCACTGACCGACAAGCTTTCTTT
>TRBJ2-1|TRBD2|NA|TRBV7-9
CASSSQGVREGNEQFF
TGTGCCAGCAGCTCACAAGGGGTGCGGGAGGGCAATGAGCAGTTCTTC
>TRBJ2-1|NA|many|TRBV7-9
CASTISNLGSSENEQFF
TGTGCCAGCACCATCTCCAACTTGGGTTCCTCGGAGAATGAGCAGTTCTTC
>TRBJ1-1|NA|many|TRBV10-3
CATERGLNTEAFF
TGTGCCACCGAGCGGGGGCTGAACACTGAAGCTTTCTTT
>TRBJ1-1|NA|many|TRBV7-2
CASIKDWMGTEAFF
TGTGCCAGCATCAAGGACTGGATGGGTACTGAAGCTTTCTTT
>TRBJ2-5|NA|few|TRBV11-3
CASSFKYQETQYF
TGTGCCAGCAGCTTCAAGTACCAAGAGACCCAGTACTTC
>TRBJ1-1|NA|many|TRBV28
CASSRGRRNTEAFF
TGTGCCAGCAGCCGTGGACGGAGGAACACTGAAGCTTTCTTT
>TRBJ2-2|TRBD1|NA|TRBV12-3/TRBV12-4
CASSLGQGAIGELFF
TGTGCCAGCAGTTTAGGCCAGGGGGCGATCGGGGAGCTGTTTTTT